There are many counts of the clone carrying this TCR beta chain. These data come from a study of T cells after yellow fever vaccination. Trimming cost V 3 bases and J 0 bases, with 12 bases left between them. The CDR3 runs to 15 residues. The germline V gene encodes CDR1 SGHRS and CDR2 YFSETQ. TCRdb fed the 5' RACE reads into MiXCR, producing one record per CDR3 protein. The sample lists about 340,000 distinct CDR3 sequences, over 8% occurring once. The chain uses TRBV5-1 and TRBJ1-2, with D maybe TRBD1 (5 bases). Sequences were derived from PBMCs, sampled on the day of the first yellow fever vaccination. The receptor was derived from a young man who received the YFV17D yellow fever vaccine. The CDR3 here is CASSWDGIANYGYTF. The CDR3 bases are TGCGCCAGCAGCTGGGACGGCATTGCTAACTATGGCTACACCTTC.